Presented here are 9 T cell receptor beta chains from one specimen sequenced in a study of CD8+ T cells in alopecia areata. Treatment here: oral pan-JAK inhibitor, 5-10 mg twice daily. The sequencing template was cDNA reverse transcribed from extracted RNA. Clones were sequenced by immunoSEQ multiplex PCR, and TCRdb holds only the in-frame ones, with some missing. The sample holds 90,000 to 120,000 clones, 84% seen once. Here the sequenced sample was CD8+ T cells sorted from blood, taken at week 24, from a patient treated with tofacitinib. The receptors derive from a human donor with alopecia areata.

CDR3 region: CASSRSGITGELFF. The CDR3 DNA sequence: TGTGCCAGCAGTCGTAGCGGGATCACCGGGGAGCTGTTTTTT. V usage is TRBV4-2 and J usage is TRBJ2-2; 8 nucleotides line up with TRBD2. V lost 6 bases, J lost 4 bases, and 4 bases stayed unmatched. This CDR3 has 14 amino acids. CDR1 is LGHNA, CDR2 YNFKEQ, per germline.

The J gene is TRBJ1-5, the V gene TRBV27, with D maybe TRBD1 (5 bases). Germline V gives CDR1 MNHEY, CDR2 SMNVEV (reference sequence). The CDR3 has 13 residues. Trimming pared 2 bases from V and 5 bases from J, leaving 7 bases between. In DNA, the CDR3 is TGTGCCAGCAGTTTAGGGGGGGATCAGCCCCAGCATTTT. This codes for CASSLGGDQPQHF.

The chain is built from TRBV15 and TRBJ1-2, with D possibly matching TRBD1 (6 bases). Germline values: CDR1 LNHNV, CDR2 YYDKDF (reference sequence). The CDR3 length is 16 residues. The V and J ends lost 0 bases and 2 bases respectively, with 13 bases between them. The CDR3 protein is CATSRDLGASNYGYTF. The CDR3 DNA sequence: TGTGCCACCAGCAGAGATCTGGGGGCGTCAAACTATGGCTACACCTTC. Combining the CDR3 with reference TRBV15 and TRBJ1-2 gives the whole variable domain DAMVIQNPRYQVTQFGKPVTLSCSQTLNHNVMYWYQQKSSQAPKLLFHYYDKDFNNEADTPDNFQSRRPNTSFCFLDIRSPGLGDTAMYLCATSRDLGASNYGYTFGSGTRLTVV.

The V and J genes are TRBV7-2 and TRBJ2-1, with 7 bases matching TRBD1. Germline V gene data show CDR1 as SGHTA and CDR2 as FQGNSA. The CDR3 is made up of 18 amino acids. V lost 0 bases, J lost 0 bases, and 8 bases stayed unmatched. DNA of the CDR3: TGTGCCAGCAGCTTAGCCCTGGACAGGACGGGCTCCTACAATGAGCAGTTCTTC. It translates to CASSLALDRTGSYNEQFF.

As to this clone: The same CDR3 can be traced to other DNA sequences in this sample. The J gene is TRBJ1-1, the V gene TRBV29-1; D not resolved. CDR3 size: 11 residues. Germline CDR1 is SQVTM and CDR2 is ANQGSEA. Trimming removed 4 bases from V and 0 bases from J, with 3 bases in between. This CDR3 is CSVVLNTEAFF. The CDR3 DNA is TGCAGCGTTGTTTTGAACACTGAAGCTTTCTTT.

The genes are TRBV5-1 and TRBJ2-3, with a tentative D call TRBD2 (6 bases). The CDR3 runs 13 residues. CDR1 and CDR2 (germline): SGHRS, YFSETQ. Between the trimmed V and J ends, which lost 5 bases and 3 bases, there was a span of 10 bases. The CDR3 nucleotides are TGCGCCAGCAGGGCGACTAGAACAGATACGCAGTATTTT. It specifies CASRATRTDTQYF.

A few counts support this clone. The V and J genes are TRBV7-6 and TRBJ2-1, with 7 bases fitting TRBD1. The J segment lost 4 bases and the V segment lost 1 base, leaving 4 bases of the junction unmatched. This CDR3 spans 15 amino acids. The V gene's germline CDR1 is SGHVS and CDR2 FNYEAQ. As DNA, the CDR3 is TGTGCCAGCAGCTTAGGTGGGACAGCTTACAATGAGCAGTTCTTC. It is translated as CASSLGGTAYNEQFF.

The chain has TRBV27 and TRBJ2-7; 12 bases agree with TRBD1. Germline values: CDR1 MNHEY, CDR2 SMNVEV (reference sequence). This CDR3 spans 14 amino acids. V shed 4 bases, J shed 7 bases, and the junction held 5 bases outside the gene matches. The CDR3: CASSSGQGAREQYF. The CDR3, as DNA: TGTGCCAGCAGTTCGGGACAGGGGGCCCGGGAGCAGTACTTC.

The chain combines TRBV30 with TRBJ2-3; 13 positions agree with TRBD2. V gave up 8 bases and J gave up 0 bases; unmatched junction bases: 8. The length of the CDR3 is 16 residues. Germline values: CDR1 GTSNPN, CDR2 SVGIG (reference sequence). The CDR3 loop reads CAGLLAGGPSTDTQYF. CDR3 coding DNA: TGTGCCGGACTACTAGCGGGGGGGCCCAGCACAGATACGCAGTATTTT.